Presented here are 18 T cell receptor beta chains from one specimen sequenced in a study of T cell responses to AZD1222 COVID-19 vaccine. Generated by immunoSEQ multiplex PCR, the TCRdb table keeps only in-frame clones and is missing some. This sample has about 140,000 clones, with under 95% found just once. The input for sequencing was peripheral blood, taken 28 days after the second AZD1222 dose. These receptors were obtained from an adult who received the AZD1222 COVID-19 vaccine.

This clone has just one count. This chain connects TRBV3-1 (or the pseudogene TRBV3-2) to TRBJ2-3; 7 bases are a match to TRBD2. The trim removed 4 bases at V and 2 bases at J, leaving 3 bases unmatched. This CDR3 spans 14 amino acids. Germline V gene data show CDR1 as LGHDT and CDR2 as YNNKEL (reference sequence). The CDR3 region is CASSRRLATDTQYF. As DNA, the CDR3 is TGTGCCAGCAGCCGCCGACTAGCCACAGATACGCAGTATTTT.

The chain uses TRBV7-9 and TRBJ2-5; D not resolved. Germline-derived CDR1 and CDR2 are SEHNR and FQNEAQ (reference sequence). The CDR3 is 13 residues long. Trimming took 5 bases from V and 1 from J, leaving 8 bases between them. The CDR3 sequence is CASSPALQETQYF. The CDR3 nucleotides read TGTGCCAGCAGCCCGGCTCTCCAAGAGACCCAGTACTTC. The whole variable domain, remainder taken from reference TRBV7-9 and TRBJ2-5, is DTGVSQNPRHKITKRGQNVTFRCDPISEHNRLYWYRQTLGQGPEFLTYFQNEAQLEKSRLLSDRFSAERPKGSFSTLEIQRTEQGDSAMYLCASSPALQETQYFGPGTRLLVL.

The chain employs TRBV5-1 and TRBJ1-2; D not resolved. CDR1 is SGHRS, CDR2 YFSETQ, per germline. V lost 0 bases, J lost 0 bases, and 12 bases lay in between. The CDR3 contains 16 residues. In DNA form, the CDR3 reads TGCGCCAGCAGCTTGGGTTCCGTTTCAGCTAACTATGGCTACACCTTC. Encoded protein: CASSLGSVSANYGYTF.

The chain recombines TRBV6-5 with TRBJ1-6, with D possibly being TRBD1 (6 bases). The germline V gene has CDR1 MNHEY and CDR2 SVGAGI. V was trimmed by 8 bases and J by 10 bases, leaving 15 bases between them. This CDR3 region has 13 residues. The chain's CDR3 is CASQSGVSSPLHF. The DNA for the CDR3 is TGTGCCAGCCAGTCAGGGGTAAGCTCACCCCTCCACTTT.

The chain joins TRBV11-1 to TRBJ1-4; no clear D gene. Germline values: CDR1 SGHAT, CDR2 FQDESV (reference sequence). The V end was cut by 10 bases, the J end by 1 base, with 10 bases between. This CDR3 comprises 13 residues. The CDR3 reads CATSARTNEKLFF. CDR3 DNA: TGTGCCACCTCCGCGAGAACTAATGAAAAACTGTTTTTT.

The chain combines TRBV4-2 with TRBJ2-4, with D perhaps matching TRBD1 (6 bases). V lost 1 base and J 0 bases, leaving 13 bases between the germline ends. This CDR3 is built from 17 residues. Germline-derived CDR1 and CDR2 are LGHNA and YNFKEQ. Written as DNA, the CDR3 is TGTGCCAGCAGCCAAGGTCTTAAGGGGGTAGCCAAAAACATTCAGTACTTC. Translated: CASSQGLKGVAKNIQYF.

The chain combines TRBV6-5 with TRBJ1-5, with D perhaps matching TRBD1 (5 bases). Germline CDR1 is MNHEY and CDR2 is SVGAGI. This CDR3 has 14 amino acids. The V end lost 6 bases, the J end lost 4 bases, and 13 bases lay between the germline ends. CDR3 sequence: CASSPGTGNQPQHF. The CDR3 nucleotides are TGTGCCAGCAGCCCGGGGACGGGGAATCAGCCCCAGCATTTT.

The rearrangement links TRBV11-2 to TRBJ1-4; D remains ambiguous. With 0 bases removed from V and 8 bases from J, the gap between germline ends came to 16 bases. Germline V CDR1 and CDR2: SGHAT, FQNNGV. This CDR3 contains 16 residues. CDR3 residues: CASSLDRGGAQEKLFF. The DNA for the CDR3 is TGTGCCAGCAGCTTAGATCGAGGAGGTGCGCAGGAAAAACTGTTTTTT.

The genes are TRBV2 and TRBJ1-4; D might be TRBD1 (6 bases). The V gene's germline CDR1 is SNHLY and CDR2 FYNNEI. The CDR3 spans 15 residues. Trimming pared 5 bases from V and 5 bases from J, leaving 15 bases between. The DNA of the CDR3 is TGTGCCAGCAGTACCACAGGGAGAGAAAATGAAAAACTGTTTTTT. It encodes CASSTTGRENEKLFF.

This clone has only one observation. DNA of the CDR3: TGTGCCAGCAGCTTGGGACTAGCGGGGAGCACCGGGGAGCTGTTTTTT. Translation gives CASSLGLAGSTGELFF. The J gene is TRBJ2-2, the V gene TRBV5-4, with 11 bases lining up with TRBD2. After removal of 0 bases from V and 4 bases from J, the junction contained 2 bases not matched to a gene. The CDR3 contains 16 residues. The germline gives CDR1 SGHNT, CDR2 YYREEE (reference sequence).

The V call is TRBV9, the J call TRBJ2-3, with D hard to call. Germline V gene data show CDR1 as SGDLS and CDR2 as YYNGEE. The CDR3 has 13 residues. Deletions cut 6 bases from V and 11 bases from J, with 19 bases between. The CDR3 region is CASTPLSRSEQYF. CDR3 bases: TGTGCCAGCACCCCACTCAGCCGGAGCGAGCAGTATTTT.

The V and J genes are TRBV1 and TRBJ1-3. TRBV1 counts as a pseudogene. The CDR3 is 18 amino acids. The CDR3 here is CTSSQDGGGGLEGNTIYF. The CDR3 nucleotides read TGCACCAGCAGCCAAGATGGAGGCGGGGGACTGGAAGGAAACACCATATATTTT.

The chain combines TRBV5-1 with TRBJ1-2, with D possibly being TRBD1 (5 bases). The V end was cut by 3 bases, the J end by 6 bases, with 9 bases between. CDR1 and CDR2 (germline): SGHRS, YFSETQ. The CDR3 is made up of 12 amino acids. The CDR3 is CASSSQTDGYTF. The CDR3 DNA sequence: TGCGCCAGCAGCTCCCAGACAGATGGCTACACCTTC.

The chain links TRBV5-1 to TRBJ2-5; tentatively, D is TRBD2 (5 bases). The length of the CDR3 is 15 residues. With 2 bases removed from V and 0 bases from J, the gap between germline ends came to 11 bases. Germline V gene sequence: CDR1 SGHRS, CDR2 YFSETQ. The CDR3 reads CASSFSPADQETQYF. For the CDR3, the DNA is TGCGCCAGCAGCTTTAGTCCAGCGGACCAAGAGACCCAGTACTTC.

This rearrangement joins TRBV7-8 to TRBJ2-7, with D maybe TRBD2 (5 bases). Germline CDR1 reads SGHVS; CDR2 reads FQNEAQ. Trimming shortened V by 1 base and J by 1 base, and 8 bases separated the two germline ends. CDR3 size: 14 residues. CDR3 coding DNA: TGTGCCAGCAGCTTAGAGGAGGCTTCCTACGAGCAGTACTTC. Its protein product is CASSLEEASYEQYF.

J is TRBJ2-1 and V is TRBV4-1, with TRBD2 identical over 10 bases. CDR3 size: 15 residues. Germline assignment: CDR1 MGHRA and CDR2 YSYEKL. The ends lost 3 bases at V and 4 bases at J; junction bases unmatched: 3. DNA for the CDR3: TGCGCCAGCAGCCATACTAGCGGGGAGTACAATGAGCAGTTCTTC. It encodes CASSHTSGEYNEQFF.

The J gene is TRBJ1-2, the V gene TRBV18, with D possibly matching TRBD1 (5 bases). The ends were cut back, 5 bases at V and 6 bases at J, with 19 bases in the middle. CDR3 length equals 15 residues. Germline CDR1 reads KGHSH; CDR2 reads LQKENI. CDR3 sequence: CASSGAGGTIDGYTF. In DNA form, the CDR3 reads TGTGCCAGCTCAGGCGCCGGCGGGACTATTGATGGCTACACCTTC.

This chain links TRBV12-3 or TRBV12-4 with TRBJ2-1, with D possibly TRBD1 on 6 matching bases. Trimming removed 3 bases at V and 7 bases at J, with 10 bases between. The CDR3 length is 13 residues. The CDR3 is CASSFTRGNEQFF. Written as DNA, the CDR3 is TGTGCCAGCAGTTTTACCAGGGGAAATGAGCAGTTCTTC.